This TCR beta chain was profiled in a study of blood T cell repertoires in COVID-19. Background on the study: Researchers got acute and convalescent COVID-19 samples from the United States, Italy and Spain. In each case, the material was cDNA or gDNA derived from T cells, B-cell-depleted T cells, or PBMCs.

TCRdb's copy holds only in-frame clones and misses some; the assay was immunoSEQ multiplex PCR. The table lists about 300,000 clones, about nine tenths of them singletons. Individuals drawn from some 25 US areas were about 18 to 95 years old. Cohort placement rested on clinical history that participants reported themselves. The clonotype comes from a man in his 60s who had recovered from COVID-19. The material sequenced was PBMCs or T cells enriched from blood (not recorded which).

DNA for the CDR3: TGTGCCAGCAGCCCCGGACAGGGTCCCATGAACACTGAAGCTTTCTTT. It yields the protein CASSPGQGPMNTEAFF. The V and J genes are TRBV3-1 (or the pseudogene TRBV3-2) and TRBJ1-1, with 8 bases lining up with TRBD1. The CDR3 spans 16 residues. Germline lookup yields CDR1 LGHDT and CDR2 YNNKEL (reference sequence). The V and J ends lost 4 bases and 0 bases, in that order; junction bases with no gene match: 7.